Sequencing of this T cell receptor (beta chain) was carried out in a study of shared clonotypes between healthy human individuals. Study findings and constraints: With few donors, the genetic and exposure-history diversity represented was limited. Memory subsets had estimated richness that was generally smaller than that of naive subsets.

Method: immunoSEQ multiplex PCR; TCRdb's copy keeps in-frame clones and lacks some. This sample has about 2.4 million clones; more than 85% occur once, and the top ten carry roughly 0.36%. This clone was found once. The antigen is undetermined. Other DNA sequences in the same sample also yield this CDR3. The CDR3 is 14 residues long. V lost 4 bases and J lost 2, with 12 bases in between. The germline V gene encodes CDR1 SGDLS and CDR2 YYNGEE. The chain has TRBV9 and TRBJ1-2, with D perhaps matching TRBD1 (6 bases). This clonotype was obtained from a young man in good health. Some clones in this sample may be carry-over from other donors' samples. Sequenced material: naive CD4+ T cells from PBMCs. Noted subset: CD45RA+ positively selected. CDR3 residues: CASSPGQGNYGYTF. In DNA form, the CDR3 reads TGTGCCAGCAGCCCTGGCCAGGGGAACTATGGCTACACCTTC.